What follows are 18 T cell receptor beta chains derived from one specimen sequenced in a study of shared clonotypes between healthy human individuals. CD8 cells classed as naive were CD45RO-negative and positively selected for CCR7, excluding terminally differentiated effector memory CD45RA+ cells. Assay: immunoSEQ multiplex PCR; the TCRdb copy retains only in-frame clones and omits some. The sample includes approximately 2,200,000 clones, 85% to 95% seen only once; the top ten take 1.5% to 2%. Sequencing used naive CD8+ T cells from PBMCs. Receptor source: a man in his late teens or twenties in good health. Some clones in this sample may be carry-over from other donors' samples.

The V call is TRBV9, the J call TRBJ2-7; a weak D match, TRBD2 (6 bases). CDR1 is SGDLS, CDR2 YYNGEE, per germline. The CDR3 is made up of 15 amino acids. Trimming cost V 4 bases and J 3 bases, with 17 bases left between them. The CDR3 DNA reads TGTGCCAGCAGCCCCGCGGGCGGGGCGGGCTACGAGCAGTACTTC. Its translation: CASSPAGGAGYEQYF.

V and J are TRBV13 and TRBJ2-7; tentatively, D is TRBD2 (6 bases). Trimming stripped 8 bases from V and 1 base from J, with 15 bases between. The CDR3 is made up of 14 amino acids. The germline CDR1 and CDR2 sequences are PRHDT and FYEKMQ (reference sequence). Written as DNA, the CDR3 is TGTGCCAGCGCCGTCGGTGGGAGGTCCTACGAGCAGTACTTC. The encoded protein is CASAVGGRSYEQYF.

This clone has a handful of counts. The chain links TRBV29-1 to TRBJ1-1; D not resolved. CDR1 is SQVTM, CDR2 ANQGSEA, per germline. The CDR3 covers 11 residues. Deletions cut 4 bases from V and 10 bases from J, with 13 bases between. CDR3 sequence (DNA): TGCAGCGTTGTGGGTGGTTTCGGAGCTTTCTTT. Translating gives CSVVGGFGAFF.

This clone was recorded once. The V gene is TRBV27, the J gene TRBJ1-3; D is ambiguous. CDR1 MNHEY and CDR2 SMNVEV come from the germline V gene (reference sequence). Trimming pared 5 bases from V and 0 bases from J, leaving 11 bases between. The CDR3 spans 15 residues. The CDR3 loop reads CASSPTPRSGNTIYF. As DNA, the CDR3 is TGTGCCAGCAGTCCGACACCCCGCTCTGGAAACACCATATATTTT.

The V call is TRBV9, the J call TRBJ2-3; no clear D. The CDR3 has 16 residues. Trimming left V 4 bases short and J 0 bases short, with 15 bases between. The germline gives CDR1 SGDLS, CDR2 YYNGEE. In nucleotides, the CDR3 is TGTGCCAGCAGCTCCCTCTCGATAACTAGCACAGATACGCAGTATTTT. Its protein product is CASSSLSITSTDTQYF.

This clone has only one observation. This rearrangement joins TRBV5-1 to TRBJ2-6; no reliable D call. CDR3 size: 18 residues. The germline V and J ends were trimmed by 0 bases and 2 bases, with 15 bases remaining between them. CDR1 is SGHRS, CDR2 YFSETQ, per germline. CDR3 coding DNA: TGCGCCAGCAGCTTGGGAAAGCCTGATTTTACTGGGGCCAACGTCCTGACTTTC. Amino acid sequence: CASSLGKPDFTGANVLTF.

The chain employs TRBV9 and TRBJ2-7, with 13 bases identical to TRBD2. V was pared by 0 bases and J by 5 bases, with 17 bases of the junction left unmatched. Germline V gene sequence: CDR1 SGDLS, CDR2 YYNGEE. CDR3 length equals 20 residues. CDR3 DNA: TGTGCCAGCAGCGTAGCCGGGGGACTAGCGGGACGCCGTGAGTTTGACGAGCAGTACTTC. Its translation is CASSVAGGLAGRREFDEQYF.

The rearrangement links TRBV7-9 to TRBJ2-2; D gene uncertain. This CDR3 contains 16 residues. Germline V gives CDR1 SEHNR, CDR2 FQNEAQ (reference sequence). V lost 1 base to trimming and J lost 1 base, with 10 bases between them. CDR3 amino acids: CASSLDREMNTGELFF. CDR3 DNA sequence: TGTGCCAGCAGCTTAGATAGGGAAATGAACACCGGGGAGCTGTTTTTT. Full variable domain (missing parts from reference TRBV7-9 and TRBJ2-2): DTGVSQNPRHKITKRGQNVTFRCDPISEHNRLYWYRQTLGQGPEFLTYFQNEAQLEKSRLLSDRFSAERPKGSFSTLEIQRTEQGDSAMYLCASSLDREMNTGELFFGEGSRLTVL.

The chain is built from TRBV27 and TRBJ1-2; a weak D match, TRBD1 (5 bases). This CDR3 is 14 amino acids long. V lost 5 bases and J 4 bases, leaving 14 bases between the germline ends. Germline V gives CDR1 MNHEY, CDR2 SMNVEV (reference sequence). CDR3 nucleotide sequence: TGTGCCAGCAGTACCCAGGGTTTGGGCTATGGCTACACCTTC. This codes for CASSTQGLGYGYTF.

The chain uses TRBV19 and TRBJ2-2; 9 bases are a match to TRBD1. CDR3 length: 14 residues. Trimming at V came to 5 bases and at J to 6 bases, leaving 4 bases not matched to a gene. Germline-derived CDR1 and CDR2 are LNHDA and SQIVND (reference sequence). The CDR3 is CASSWGQGAGELFF. The CDR3 region has the DNA TGTGCCAGTAGTTGGGGACAGGGCGCCGGGGAGCTGTTTTTT.

The chain links TRBV12-5 to TRBJ1-1; possible D gene TRBD1, 6 bases. Deletions cut 0 bases from V and 1 base from J, with 12 bases between. Per germline, CDR1 LGHNT and CDR2 FRNRAP. This CDR3 contains 16 residues. This CDR3 reads CASGLVPEGENTEAFF. DNA of the CDR3: TGTGCTAGTGGTTTGGTACCGGAGGGGGAGAACACTGAAGCTTTCTTT.

The chain links TRBV15 to TRBJ2-7, with D maybe TRBD2 (5 bases). V was cut by 11 bases and J by 3 bases, with 11 bases left in between. Germline-derived CDR1 and CDR2 are LNHNV and YYDKDF (reference sequence). The CDR3 is 11 amino acids. CDR3 region: CASSGDYEQYF. The CDR3 DNA sequence: TGTGCCTCTTCCGGGGACTACGAGCAGTACTTC.

The chain employs TRBV11-2 and TRBJ2-7; D unclear. CDR1 and CDR2 (germline): SGHAT, FQNNGV. Trimming shortened V by 3 bases and J by 1 base, and 7 bases separated the two germline ends. The CDR3 totals 13 residues. CDR3 coding DNA: TGTGCCAGCAGCTTGACGGAATCCTACGAGCAGTACTTC. Amino acids: CASSLTESYEQYF.

The chain recombines TRBV6-1 with TRBJ2-5; 8 nucleotides line up with TRBD1. Unmatched junction bases numbered 4, after V lost 2 bases and J lost 5 bases. CDR1 is MNHNS and CDR2 is SASEGT in the germline V gene. The CDR3 has 14 residues. This CDR3 reads CASSEPGGRETQYF. The CDR3, as DNA: TGTGCCAGCAGTGAACCAGGGGGCCGGGAGACCCAGTACTTC.

This clone was counted once. The V gene is TRBV10-2, the J gene TRBJ2-1, with 8 bases that match TRBD1. This CDR3 contains 13 residues. V lost 10 bases and J lost 3; bases outside the gene matches: 5. Germline lookup yields CDR1 WSHSY and CDR2 SAAADI. CDR3 in amino acids: CANRTGFYNEQFF. The CDR3 bases are TGCGCCAACCGGACAGGGTTCTACAATGAGCAGTTCTTC.

The chain joins TRBV19 to TRBJ1-5; no definite D call. V lost 4 bases, J lost 7 bases, and 14 bases lay in between. CDR3 size: 14 residues. Germline-derived CDR1 and CDR2 are LNHDA and SQIVND (reference sequence). The DNA for the CDR3 is TGTGCCAGTAGTAATCATGAATTTATGCAGCCCCAGCATTTT. This sequence encodes CASSNHEFMQPQHF.

The chain has TRBV7-2 and TRBJ2-1, with D uncertain. V was clipped by 3 bases and J by 4 bases, with 10 bases between them. CDR1 and CDR2 (germline): SGHTA, FQGNSA. The CDR3 sequence is 14 residues long. CDR3 protein: CASSLAAGYNEQFF. CDR3 bases: TGTGCCAGCAGCTTGGCAGCCGGTTACAATGAGCAGTTCTTC.

This clone has only a few counts. This chain links TRBV27 with TRBJ1-1; D is unclear. The CDR3 is made up of 13 amino acids. CDR1 MNHEY and CDR2 SMNVEV come from the germline V gene (reference sequence). Between the trimmed V and J ends, which lost 6 bases and 1 base, there was a span of 9 bases. CDR3 coding DNA: TGTGCCAGCAGCACTCGGGGGAACACTGAAGCTTTCTTT. Its protein product is CASSTRGNTEAFF.